The 25 T cell receptor beta chains listed next were all sequenced from one sample in a study of CD8 T cells in ankylosing spondylitis. TCRdb itself ran the 5' RACE reads through MiXCR, one entry per CDR3 protein. The sample includes more than 200,000 distinct CDR3 sequences, 24% seen only once; the top ten take more than 0.6%. Sequences were obtained from blood, either unsorted or a sorted T cell fraction (not recorded which). These receptors came from a male donor with ankylosing spondylitis or in good health (not recorded which).

The J gene is TRBJ2-1, the V gene TRBV28; 7 nucleotides match TRBD1. Germline CDR1 and CDR2: MDHEN and SYDVKM. The trim removed 4 bases at V and 15 bases at J, leaving 12 bases unmatched. The CDR3 consists of 13 residues. CDR3 sequence: CASSYPGQPSMFF. CDR3 nucleotide sequence: TGTGCCAGCAGTTATCCGGGACAGCCTTCAATGTTCTTC.

The CDR3, as DNA: TGCAGCGTTGCCAGCGGGGGAGAGACCCAGTACTTC. This translates into CSVASGGETQYF. The chain uses TRBV29-1 and TRBJ2-5; 8 nucleotides align to TRBD2. Unmatched junction bases numbered 2, after V lost 4 bases and J lost 4 bases. Per the germline V gene, CDR1 is SQVTM and CDR2 is ANQGSEA. This CDR3 spans 12 amino acids.

This chain connects TRBV20-1 to TRBJ2-3; D tentatively fits TRBD1 or TRBD2 (5 bases each). The germline V and J ends were trimmed by 5 bases and 1 base, with 16 bases remaining between them. The length of the CDR3 is 15 residues. Germline V CDR1 and CDR2: DFQATT, SNEGSKA (reference sequence). The CDR3 DNA reads TGCAGTGCTGAGGGGCCGTCGTCGGGCACAGATACGCAGTATTTT. Its translation: CSAEGPSSGTDTQYF.

The V call is TRBV6-2 or TRBV6-3, the J call TRBJ2-3; D is perhaps TRBD2 (5 bases). Germline V gives CDR1 MNHEY, CDR2 SVGEGT. V shed 6 bases and J shed 2 bases, with 12 bases lying between them. The CDR3 runs 14 residues. The CDR3 sequence: CASSVTRITDTQYF. DNA for the CDR3: TGTGCCAGCAGCGTCACTAGGATCACAGATACGCAGTATTTT.

This clonotype was detected a few times. The V and J genes are TRBV10-3 and TRBJ2-1; 7 positions match TRBD2. Germline V gene lookup returns CDR1 ENHRY and CDR2 SYGVKD. V lost 10 bases to trimming and J lost 7 bases; unmatched junction nucleotides: 13. This CDR3 contains 14 residues. The CDR3 region has the DNA TGTGCCACCAAAATCTCGGGGGGATCAAATGAGCAGTTCTTC. Protein product: CATKISGGSNEQFF.

This clonotype came up a few times. The chain carries TRBV4-2 and TRBJ2-1; the match to TRBD1 covers 8 bases. The CDR3 runs 16 residues. With V trimmed by 4 bases and J by 1 base, 6 bases remained unmatched. The germline CDR1 and CDR2 sequences are LGHNA and YNFKEQ. DNA for the CDR3: TGTGCCAGCAGCCCCCAGACAGGGGCATCCTACAATGAGCAGTTCTTC. Amino acids: CASSPQTGASYNEQFF.

This clonotype was counted ten times or more. The rearrangement joins TRBV11-2 to TRBJ2-2; possibly TRBD1 or TRBD2 for D (5 bases each). Germline assignment: CDR1 SGHAT and CDR2 FQNNGV. The CDR3 runs to 15 residues. V lost 4 bases, J lost 1 base, and 10 bases lay in between. The CDR3 here is CASSSGTLNTGELFF. The CDR3 bases are TGTGCCAGCAGCTCGGGGACGTTGAACACCGGGGAGCTGTTTTTT.

Ten or more counts support this clonotype. The J gene is TRBJ2-5, the V gene TRBV20-1, with D tentatively TRBD1 (6 bases). The germline gives CDR1 DFQATT, CDR2 SNEGSKA (reference sequence). The CDR3 is 11 amino acids. CDR3 nucleotides: TGCAGCGGACAGCACCAAGAGACCCAGTACTTC. This codes for CSGQHQETQYF.

The CDR3 protein is CALRLRTGGLGRTDTQYF. CDR3 DNA sequence: TGTGCCCTCAGATTAAGGACAGGGGGGCTGGGGCGGACAGATACGCAGTATTTT. The chain recombines TRBV12-3 or TRBV12-4 with TRBJ2-3; 10 bases fit TRBD1. The CDR3 has 18 amino acids. Germline trimming cut 11 bases from V and 3 bases from J; bases unmatched to any gene: 20.

This clonotype was counted at least ten times. The chain carries TRBV28 and TRBJ1-2; possible D gene TRBD1, 5 bases. In germline, CDR1 is MDHEN, CDR2 SYDVKM. Trimming removed 5 bases from V and 4 bases from J, with 20 bases in between. The CDR3 spans 16 residues. The CDR3 DNA follows: TGTGCCAGCAGTCCCCTACCAGGGCTAGGGGTCTATGGCTACACCTTC. This translates into CASSPLPGLGVYGYTF.

The table lists this clonotype with many counts. This rearrangement joins TRBV20-1 to TRBJ1-5; 8 bases agree with TRBD1. CDR3 size: 13 residues. The V and J ends lost 4 bases and 4 bases, in that order; junction bases with no gene match: 3. Germline CDR1 reads DFQATT; CDR2 reads SNEGSKA (reference sequence). DNA of the CDR3: TGCAGTGCTATCTACAGGGGGAATCAGCCCCAGCATTTT. Its translation: CSAIYRGNQPQHF.

This rearrangement joins TRBV12-3 or TRBV12-4 to TRBJ1-1; no firm D call. This CDR3 spans 13 amino acids. V lost 6 bases and J lost 4, with 12 bases in between. The CDR3 DNA sequence: TGTGCCAGCAGCCTGGACGGACTCACTGAAGCTTTCTTT. Translated: CASSLDGLTEAFF.

This clonotype was seen repeatedly, ten times or more. V gene TRBV19 combines with J gene TRBJ2-7; D might be TRBD2 (5 bases). The CDR3 extends over 14 amino acids. Trimming took off 4 bases at V and 5 bases at J, with 15 bases between the two ends. Germline V gene sequence: CDR1 LNHDA, CDR2 SQIVND (reference sequence). CDR3 nucleotides: TGTGCCAGTAGTAGTCCCGGGGAGACCGACGAGCAGTACTTC. Translated, it gives CASSSPGETDEQYF.

In its sample, this clonotype was seen many times. The chain joins TRBV20-1 to TRBJ2-3; D may match TRBD1 or TRBD2 (5 bases each). V shed 6 bases and J shed 2 bases, with 15 bases lying between them. Germline V gene sequence: CDR1 DFQATT, CDR2 SNEGSKA (reference sequence). CDR3 length: 14 residues. CDR3 protein: CSAQSGTPTDTQYF. CDR3 in DNA: TGCAGTGCGCAGTCCGGGACCCCCACAGATACGCAGTATTTT.

The V and J genes are TRBV7-3 and TRBJ2-7, with TRBD1 matching 7 bases. CDR1 is SGHTA and CDR2 is FQGTGA in the germline V gene. With 0 bases clipped from V and 6 bases from J, the junction kept 2 bases outside the gene matches. This CDR3 is 13 amino acids long. CDR3: CASSLTSGGEQYF. For the CDR3, the DNA is TGTGCCAGCAGCTTAACGTCAGGGGGCGAGCAGTACTTC.

V gene TRBV7-2 combines with J gene TRBJ2-7; 8 positions agree with TRBD2. Germline CDR1 is SGHTA and CDR2 is FQGNSA. CDR3 size: 17 residues. The ends lost 4 bases at V and 3 bases at J; junction bases unmatched: 14. The chain's CDR3 is CASSYSPLGTRVYEQYF. DNA of the CDR3: TGTGCCAGCAGCTATAGCCCCCTCGGGACTAGGGTCTACGAGCAGTACTTC. The full variable domain, its missing parts supplied by reference TRBV7-2 and TRBJ2-7, is GAGVSQSPSNKVTEKGKDVELRCDPISGHTALYWYRQSLGQGLEFLIYFQGNSAPDKSGLPSDRFSAERTGGSVSTLTIQRTQQEDSAVYLCASSYSPLGTRVYEQYFGPGTRLTVT.

This clonotype was observed a handful of times. This chain joins TRBV11-2 and TRBJ2-2, with D tentatively TRBD1 (5 bases). Germline CDR1 is SGHAT and CDR2 is FQNNGV. CDR3 length equals 14 residues. Trimming stripped 6 bases from V and 5 bases from J, with 13 bases between. The DNA for the CDR3 is TGTGCCAGCAGAGAGAACAGGATGACCGGGGAGCTGTTTTTT. Protein product: CASRENRMTGELFF.

This clonotype was seen only once. The genes are TRBV4-2 and TRBJ2-1; 13 bases line up with TRBD2. The germline V gene encodes CDR1 LGHNA and CDR2 YNFKEQ. The CDR3 loop spans 16 amino acids. V shed 2 bases, J shed 6 bases, and the junction held 4 bases outside the gene matches. The CDR3 nucleotides read TGTGCCAGCAGCCAAACTAGCGGGGGGGCCAGCAATGAGCAGTTCTTC. It encodes CASSQTSGGASNEQFF.

This clonotype appeared many times. The rearrangement joins TRBV20-1 to TRBJ2-5, with D perhaps matching TRBD2 (6 bases). The CDR3 consists of 14 residues. Germline V CDR1 and CDR2: DFQATT, SNEGSKA (reference sequence). Trimming cost V 6 bases and J 5 bases, with 19 bases left between them. For the CDR3, the DNA is TGCAGTGCCCTGCGGCGGGGAGGAGATGAGACCCAGTACTTC. This translates into CSALRRGGDETQYF.

The chain joins TRBV12-3 or TRBV12-4 to TRBJ2-7; no definite D call. The CDR3 has 14 amino acids. The V end was cut by 2 bases, the J end by 0 bases, with 8 bases between. CDR3 in DNA: TGTGCCAGCAGTTTACGGCACGACTCCTACGAGCAGTACTTC. Translating it yields CASSLRHDSYEQYF.

The chain combines TRBV15 with TRBJ2-5; 7 bases are a match to TRBD1. The germline V gene has CDR1 LNHNV and CDR2 YYDKDF (reference sequence). The CDR3 has 17 residues. The V and J ends lost 8 bases and 5 bases, in that order; junction bases with no gene match: 20. Written as DNA, the CDR3 is TGTGCCACCTCCCTTTCCTGGGACAGAGACTTCCTCGAGACCCAGTACTTC. Its protein product is CATSLSWDRDFLETQYF.

A few counts support this clonotype. The J gene is TRBJ2-1, the V gene TRBV12-3 or TRBV12-4, with 10 bases fitting TRBD1. The CDR3 contains 13 residues. V dropped 6 bases and J dropped 9; count of bases not matched to a gene: 5. CDR3 bases: TGTGCCAGCAGCTCGACAGGGGGCGGTGAGCAGTTCTTC. Encoded protein: CASSSTGGGEQFF.

The rearrangement joins TRBV10-3 to TRBJ2-1; 12 bases align to TRBD2. The junction had 12 bases not matched to a gene; V was cut back by 2 bases and J by 7 bases. The CDR3 is made up of 18 amino acids. Germline V gene lookup returns CDR1 ENHRY and CDR2 SYGVKD. CDR3 DNA sequence: TGTGCCATCAGTGAGCCTTCTCTAGCGGGGGGGCTGCTGAATGAGCAGTTCTTC. Translating it yields CAISEPSLAGGLLNEQFF.

Ten or more counts support this clonotype. The chain uses TRBV20-1 and TRBJ1-1; 8 bases align to TRBD1. Germline lookup yields CDR1 DFQATT and CDR2 SNEGSKA (reference sequence). Trimming took 1 base from V and 4 from J; bases not matched to a gene: 8. CDR3 size: 15 residues. This CDR3 is CSARAEGQGFTEAFF. In nucleotides, the CDR3 is TGCAGTGCTAGAGCCGAAGGACAGGGTTTCACTGAAGCTTTCTTT.

This clonotype showed up many times. The chain has TRBV2 and TRBJ2-7, with TRBD1 matching over 9 bases. The V segment lost 9 bases and the J segment 2 bases; nucleotides outside the gene matches: 5. The CDR3 contains 13 residues. The V gene's germline CDR1 is SNHLY and CDR2 FYNNEI. In DNA form, the CDR3 reads TGTGCCAGTGGCCGGGACAGGGCCTACGAGCAGTACTTC. Translating it yields CASGRDRAYEQYF.